This T cell receptor (beta chain) comes out of a study of cytomegalovirus exposure and HLA in healthy donors. This clone has a single count. One end of the junction does not line up with germline, which may come from a read error. The same CDR3 is also encoded by other DNA sequences in this sample. Germline V gene lookup returns CDR1 SGHRS and CDR2 YFSETQ. The CDR3 runs to 15 residues. Primers for the PCR totalled 60 Vbeta and 13 Jbeta. TCRdb's table, derived via immunoSEQ multiplex PCR, lists solely in-frame clones and lacks some. The sample carries about 120,000 clones, around 80% recorded once. This clonotype originated in a man younger than 45 in good health and CMV-seropositive. This chain uses TRBV5-1 with TRBJ2-3; 10 bases fit TRBD2. The sample consisted of PBMCs. The CDR3 loop is CASSLGTSGQDTQYF. For the CDR3, the DNA is TGCGCCAGCAGCTTGGGGACTAGCGGACAAGATACGCAGTATTTC.